This T cell receptor beta chain stems from a study of blood T cell repertoires in COVID-19. Study-wide background: The United States, Italy and Spain supplied acute and convalescent COVID-19 samples. In each case, the material was cDNA or gDNA derived from T cells, B-cell-depleted T cells, or PBMCs.

The germline V gene encodes CDR1 LNHNV and CDR2 YYDKDF (reference sequence). The CDR3 has 14 amino acids. Between the trimmed V and J ends, which lost 6 bases and 4 bases, there was a span of 12 bases. Under the authors' procedure: Reference gene primer amplification gave estimated nucleated cell counts. This table comes from immunoSEQ multiplex PCR, and its TCRdb copy is limited to in-frame clones, with some not included. Clone size and the V and J calls come from that table; the DNA yielded D and trimming. The sample lists 200,000 or so clones, less than 90% occurring once. This receptor was obtained from a man between 65 and 85 years old with active or convalescent COVID-19. Sequenced sample: peripheral blood. V is TRBV15 and J is TRBJ1-4, with a weak D call TRBD1 (6 bases). The CDR3: CATRETGFNEKLFF. DNA for the CDR3: TGTGCCACCAGGGAAACAGGGTTTAATGAAAAACTGTTTTTT.